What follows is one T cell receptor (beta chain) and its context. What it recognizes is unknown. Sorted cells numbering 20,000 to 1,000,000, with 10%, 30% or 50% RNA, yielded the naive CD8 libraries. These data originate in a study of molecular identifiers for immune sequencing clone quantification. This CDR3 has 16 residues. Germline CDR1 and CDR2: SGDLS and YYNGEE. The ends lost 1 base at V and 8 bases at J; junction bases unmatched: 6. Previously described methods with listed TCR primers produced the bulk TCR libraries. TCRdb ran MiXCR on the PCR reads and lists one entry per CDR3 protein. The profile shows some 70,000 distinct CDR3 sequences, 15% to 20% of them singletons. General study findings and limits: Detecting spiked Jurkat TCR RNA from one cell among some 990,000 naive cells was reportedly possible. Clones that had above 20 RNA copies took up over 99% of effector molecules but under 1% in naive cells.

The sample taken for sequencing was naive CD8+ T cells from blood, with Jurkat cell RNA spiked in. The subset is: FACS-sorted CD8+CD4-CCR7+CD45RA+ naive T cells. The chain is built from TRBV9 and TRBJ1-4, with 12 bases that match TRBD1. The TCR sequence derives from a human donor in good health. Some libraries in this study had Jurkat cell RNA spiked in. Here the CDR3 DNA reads TGTGCCAGCAGCGTAAGAGCCGGGACAGGGGGCGAAAAACTGTTTTTT. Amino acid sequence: CASSVRAGTGGEKLFF.